A selection of T cell receptor beta chains follows, all from one sample in a study of T cell repertoires in cytomegalovirus infection. TCRdb reanalysed the reads using MiXCR and keeps one entry per CDR3 protein. Of approximately 260,000 distinct CDR3 sequences detected, over 15% appear once; the ten largest clones hold about 45%. The sequenced material came from CD8+ T cells from PBMCs. The source of these receptors is a human donor in good health (CMV status not recorded). Some clones in this sample may be carry-over from other donors' samples. Both conserved end residues are part of each CDR3. Fields, in order: D gene, clone size, J gene, V gene, CDR3 protein, CDR3 DNA. D genes are given only for firm matches. Expanded clones are given a class, and other clones once, few, many or no size at all.

TRBD1 | NA | TRBJ1-6 | TRBV28 | CASSPGTGGFRRSPLHF | TGTGCCAGCAGTCCCGGGACAGGGGGCTTCCGTCGTTCACCCCTCCACTTT
TRBD1 | many | TRBJ1-2 | TRBV7-9 | CACGDRGNYGYTF | TGTGCTTGCGGGGACAGGGGTAACTATGGCTACACCTTC
NA | many | TRBJ2-7 | TRBV7-8 | CASSHRPDGPFYEQYF | TGTGCCAGCAGCCACAGACCGGACGGCCCCTTCTACGAGCAGTACTTC
NA | NA | TRBJ2-3 | TRBV28 | CASSFGPSVNTDTQYF | TGTGCCAGCAGTTTTGGGCCTAGCGTCAACACAGATACGCAGTATTTT
NA | once | TRBJ2-1 | TRBV29-1 | CSVNEVFYNEQFF | TGCAGCGTTAACGAAGTTTTTTACAATGAGCAGTTCTTC
TRBD2 | few | TRBJ2-7 | TRBV19 | CASSNGGAYEQYF | TGTGCCAGTAGTAACGGGGGGGCCTACGAGCAGTACTTC
TRBD2 | many | TRBJ2-2 | TRBV15 | CATSREAGDTGELFF | TGTGCCACCAGCAGAGAAGCGGGAGACACCGGGGAGCTGTTTTTT
NA | NA | TRBJ2-7 | TRBV7-9 | CSSRGEGTYEQYF | TGTTCCAGCAGGGGGGAGGGGACCTACGAGCAGTACTTC
NA | few | TRBJ1-1 | TRBV20-1 | CSARDGGHSSTEAFF | TGCAGTGCTAGAGATGGCGGACACTCGAGCACTGAAGCTTTCTTT
TRBD2 | NA | TRBJ2-1 | TRBV7-9 | CASSSLPGGAENEQFF | TGTGCCAGCAGCTCTCTCCCCGGGGGGGCCGAGAATGAGCAGTTCTTC
TRBD1 | few | TRBJ2-5 | TRBV5-1 | CASSIATGGLETQYF | TGCGCCAGCAGCATCGCGACAGGGGGCCTGGAGACCCAGTACTTC
NA | many | TRBJ2-7 | TRBV6-2/TRBV6-3 | CASRLTGTVDEQYF | TGTGCCAGCAGATTAACAGGGACGGTCGACGAGCAGTACTTC
NA | NA | TRBJ2-1 | TRBV5-1 | CASRTGYNEQFF | TGCGCCAGCAGGACAGGTTACAATGAGCAGTTCTTC
NA | many | TRBJ2-3 | TRBV7-9 | CASSLLRGRPDTQYF | TGTGCCAGCAGCCTCCTGCGGGGGCGCCCAGATACGCAGTATTTT
NA | NA | TRBJ1-1 | TRBV2 | CASRGGRTEAFF | TGTGCCAGCAGGGGGGGACGGACTGAAGCTTTCTTT
TRBD2 | NA | TRBJ2-3 | TRBV7-9 | CATRGLAGGPTDTQYF | TGTGCCACCAGAGGACTAGCGGGGGGGCCCACAGATACGCAGTATTTT
TRBD1 | NA | TRBJ1-2 | TRBV20-1 | CSARDPQGADRGYTF | TGCAGTGCTAGAGATCCCCAGGGGGCTGATCGTGGCTACACCTTC
NA | NA | TRBJ2-3 | TRBV28 | CATQTSSTDTQYF | TGTGCCACCCAGACCTCCAGCACAGATACGCAGTATTTT
NA | few | TRBJ2-7 | TRBV20-1 | CSASGLANYYEQYF | TGCAGTGCTTCCGGTCTAGCGAACTACTACGAGCAGTACTTC
NA | few | TRBJ1-5 | TRBV27 | CASSWRGGNQPQHF | TGTGCCAGCAGTTGGCGGGGTGGGAATCAGCCCCAGCATTTT
NA | many | TRBJ1-5 | TRBV7-2 | CASSPHLQDSNQPQHF | TGTGCCAGCAGCCCCCATTTGCAGGATAGCAATCAGCCCCAGCATTTT
TRBD1 | many | TRBJ1-5 | TRBV7-2 | CASSSGQGEEPQHF | TGTGCCAGCAGCTCTGGACAGGGGGAAGAGCCCCAGCATTTT
NA | NA | TRBJ1-2 | TRBV7-9 | CASSSSFRGHTNYGYTF | TGTGCCAGCAGCTCAAGTTTTCGGGGACATACTAACTATGGCTACACCTTC
TRBD2 | NA | TRBJ2-1 | TRBV19 | CASSIDVLAGGAYNEQFF | TGTGCCAGTAGTATAGATGTTCTAGCGGGGGGGGCCTACAATGAGCAGTTCTTC
NA | NA | TRBJ1-1 | TRBV2 | CASSERRRDTEAIF | TGTGCCAGCAGTGAAAGGAGAAGGGACACTGAAGCTATCTTT
NA | many | TRBJ2-7 | TRBV7-9 | CASSLATGYREQYF | TGTGCCAGCAGCTTAGCCACAGGGTATCGCGAGCAGTACTTC
NA | few | TRBJ2-7 | TRBV10-3 | CAISLDLASGEQYF | TGTGCCATCAGTCTTGACTTAGCTTCGGGCGAGCAGTACTTC
TRBD1 | NA | TRBJ2-5 | TRBV6-5 | CASSFQDRAEETQYF | TGTGCCAGCAGTTTCCAGGACAGGGCCGAAGAGACCCAGTACTTC
TRBD1 | NA | TRBJ1-1 | TRBV13 | CASSVPGQGRGAFF | TGTGCCAGCAGCGTACCGGGACAGGGAAGGGGAGCTTTCTTT
NA | few | TRBJ2-3 | TRBV7-9 | CASRAGTRSSDTQYF | TGTGCCAGCAGGGCCGGGACCAGAAGTTCGGATACGCAGTATTTT
NA | NA | TRBJ1-2 | TRBV5-5 | CASTPDSPGLYTF | TGTGCCAGCACTCCGGACAGTCCTGGCCTCTACACCTTC
TRBD1 | few | TRBJ1-6 | TRBV5-1 | CASSPGTGELISPLHF | TGCGCCAGCAGCCCCGGGACAGGAGAACTGATTTCACCCCTCCACTTT
NA | NA | TRBJ2-1 | TRBV5-1 | CASSPGLASEQFF | TGCGCCAGCAGCCCGGGCCTCGCCAGTGAGCAGTTCTTC
TRBD1 | many | TRBJ2-3 | TRBV7-2 | CASSLGQGSTDTQYF | TGTGCCAGCAGCTTAGGACAGGGCTCCACAGATACGCAGTATTTT
NA | many | TRBJ2-7 | TRBV6-1 | CASSDFLVPYEQYF | TGTGCCAGCAGTGATTTTCTGGTGCCCTACGAGCAGTACTTC
NA | NA | TRBJ2-5 | TRBV28 | CASSSRTQETQYF | TGTGCCAGCAGCTCTAGAACCCAAGAGACCCAGTACTTC
NA | few | TRBJ2-7 | TRBV4-1 | CASSQVQGSYEQYF | TGCGCCAGCAGCCAAGTCCAGGGTTCCTACGAGCAGTACTTC
NA | many | TRBJ2-7 | TRBV28 | CASRRNRVSYEQYF | TGTGCCAGCCGACGAAACAGGGTCTCCTACGAGCAGTACTTC
NA | few | TRBJ1-3 | TRBV6-6 | CASSEPGPLGNTIYF | TGTGCCAGCAGTGAGCCGGGGCCTCTGGGAAACACCATATATTTT
TRBD1 | few | TRBJ1-5 | TRBV20-1 | CSAATGDSNQPQHF | TGCAGTGCCGCGACAGGGGATAGCAATCAGCCCCAGCATTTT
NA | many | TRBJ1-2 | TRBV12-3/TRBV12-4 | CASSLGGIYGYTF | TGTGCCAGCAGTTTAGGAGGGATCTATGGCTACACCTTC
NA | many | TRBJ1-5 | TRBV7-8 | CASSFGPGQLNQPQHF | TGTGCCAGCAGCTTCGGCCCGGGGCAGCTCAATCAGCCCCAGCATTTT
TRBD2 | NA | TRBJ2-3 | TRBV20-1 | CSAIELAGSTDTQYF | TGCAGTGCTATCGAGCTAGCGGGATCCACAGATACGCAGTATTTT
TRBD1 | many | TRBJ2-2 | TRBV7-2 | CASSLSLGTGNTGELFF | TGTGCCAGCAGCTTAAGTCTCGGGACAGGGAACACCGGGGAGCTGTTTTTT
TRBD1 | many | TRBJ2-5 | TRBV7-9 | CASTMTGEETQYF | TGTGCCAGCACCATGACAGGGGAAGAGACCCAGTACTTC
NA | few | TRBJ2-1 | TRBV29-1 | CSGRGNEQFF | TGCAGCGGTAGGGGGAATGAGCAGTTCTTC
NA | many | TRBJ2-3 | TRBV7-6 | CASSLEVAEPQYF | TGTGCCAGCAGCTTAGAGGTAGCGGAACCACAGTATTTT
TRBD2 | many | TRBJ2-1 | TRBV7-6 | CASSLQTSGGSYNEQFF | TGTGCCAGCAGCTTGCAGACCAGCGGGGGCTCCTACAATGAGCAGTTCTTC
NA | NA | TRBJ2-7 | TRBV29-1 | CSVDGGSYEQYF | TGCAGCGTTGATGGCGGCTCCTACGAGCAGTACTTC
NA | many | TRBJ2-3 | TRBV12-3/TRBV12-4 | CASSGESTDTQYF | TGTGCCAGCAGTGGGGAATCCACAGATACGCAGTATTTT
NA | many | TRBJ1-5 | TRBV7-9 | CASSPPGRGDSNQPQHF | TGTGCCAGCAGCCCCCCGGGAAGGGGAGATAGCAATCAGCCCCAGCATTTT
NA | NA | TRBJ1-6 | TRBV25-1 | CASSVVGLTYNSPLHF | TGTGCCAGCAGTGTAGTGGGGTTGACCTATAATTCACCCCTCCACTTT
TRBD2 | few | TRBJ2-7 | TRBV7-9 | CASSAGVENEQYF | TGTGCCAGCAGTGCGGGGGTCGAGAACGAGCAGTACTTC
NA | many | TRBJ2-7 | TRBV7-6 | CASSLAGDGFYEQYF | TGTGCCAGCAGCTTAGCAGGGGACGGTTTCTACGAGCAGTACTTC
TRBD2 | NA | TRBJ2-2 | TRBV11-2 | CASSLYARELANTGELFF | TGTGCCAGCAGCTTATACGCGCGGGAGCTCGCGAACACCGGGGAGCTGTTTTTT
TRBD1 | NA | TRBJ1-2 | TRBV7-9 | CASSSGTGGVNYGYTF | TGTGCCAGCAGCTCCGGGACAGGGGGCGTAAACTATGGCTACACCTTC
NA | many | TRBJ2-7 | TRBV28 | CASSFFGRIDEQYF | TGTGCCAGCAGTTTTTTCGGCAGAATCGACGAGCAGTACTTC
NA | many | TRBJ1-2 | TRBV28 | CASSLPTVIYGYTF | TGTGCCAGCAGTTTACCGACAGTAATCTATGGCTACACCTTC
TRBD1 | few | TRBJ1-5 | TRBV7-8 | CASSSDRGRINQPQHF | TGTGCCAGCAGCTCGGACAGGGGGCGGATCAATCAGCCCCAGCATTTT
NA | many | TRBJ2-1 | TRBV7-9 | CASRGESSYNEQFF | TGTGCCAGCAGGGGAGAGAGCTCCTACAATGAGCAGTTCTTC